What follows is one T cell receptor beta chain and its context. The junction and the germline gene differ at one end; a read error may be behind it. Per the germline V gene, CDR1 is LNHNV and CDR2 is YYDKDF (reference sequence). CDR3 length: 14 amino acids. The sample belongs to a study of CD8+CD57+ T cells in acquired aplastic anemia. As for the study in general: Roughly 3.2 ug was the average amount of DNA from sorted CD4+ and CD8+ cells.

Genomic DNA, serving as template, underwent TCR beta VDJ and CDR3 profiling. TCRdb passed the reads through MiXCR, listing each CDR3 protein once. In the table there are around 200,000 distinct CDR3 sequences, around three fifths of which are singletons. Previously, flow cytometry had revealed CD8+CD57+ cell expansion in the patients chosen for sequencing. Every patient presented with severe acquired aplastic anemia. Blood sampling was performed on the patients, and none of them had received therapy by then. The receptor was derived from a human donor with aplastic anemia. The sample consisted of sorted CD4+, CD8+, or CD8+CD57+ T cells (not recorded which) from PBMCs. The V gene is TRBV15, the J gene TRBJ1-4, with TRBD1 matching 7 bases. The CDR3 coding sequence is TGCGCCACCAGCGGAGGGACAGTTCGCGAAAAACTGTTTTTT. The encoded protein is CATSGGTVREKLFF.